The following is a T cell receptor beta chain sequence with its context. This sample is part of a study of blood T cells in healthy people across ages. The second PCR ran about 6 to 12 cycles with a sample-barcoded 5' primer and J-beta primers. TCRdb reanalysed the 5' RACE reads using MiXCR and keeps one entry per CDR3 protein. The sample records about 780,000 distinct CDR3 sequences, about 46% being singletons. Germline V gives CDR1 SNHLY, CDR2 FYNNEI. This CDR3 has 14 residues. The germline V and J ends were trimmed by 4 bases and 0 bases, with 9 bases remaining between them. Sample: blood. The receptor comes from a man older than 75 in good health. V usage is TRBV2 and J usage is TRBJ1-1; D may be TRBD1 (5 bases). The CDR3 coding sequence is TGTGCCAGCAGTGCAACGACAGTGAACACTGAAGCTTTCTTT. It codes for CASSATTVNTEAFF.